This TCR beta chain derives from a study of CD8 T cells in Susac syndrome. Random-hexamer reverse transcription was applied to roughly 0.45 to 1 ug RNA. MiXCR was run by TCRdb on the immunoSEQ multiplex PCR reads, yielding one entry per CDR3 protein. Here the sample spans approximately 130,000 distinct CDR3 sequences, 94% being singletons. This CDR3 is 17 amino acids long. V was pared by 0 bases and J by 3 bases, with 8 bases of the junction left unmatched. Germline values: CDR1 SGHVS, CDR2 FNYEAQ. The authors carried out high-throughput sequencing of TCR beta. They applied it to CD8+ and CD4+ T cells obtained from blood. Healthy donors constituted the controls, which were matched for age and sex.

This sequence was found in a human donor in good health. The rearrangement joins TRBV7-6 to TRBJ2-7; 10 bases map to TRBD2. Sequencing was performed on CD4+ T cells from PBMCs. CDR3 in amino acids: CASSLASRSGRSYEQYF. Written as DNA, the CDR3 is TGTGCCAGCAGCTTAGCGTCTCGTAGCGGGAGGAGCTACGAGCAGTACTTC. The full variable domain, with the rest looked up from reference TRBV7-6 and TRBJ2-7, is GAGVSQSPRYKVTKRGQDVALRCDPISGHVSLYWYRQALGQGPEFLTYFNYEAQQDKSGLPNDRFSAERPEGSISTLTIQRTEQRDSAMYRCASSLASRSGRSYEQYFGPGTRLTVT.